The T cell receptor beta chain described here comes from a study of blood T cells in healthy people across ages. In the study overall: Template switching retrieved approximately one barcoded beta molecule for each two T cells.

It was with a sample-barcoded 5' primer and a J-beta primer mix that a second PCR of about 6 to 12 cycles was run. Each CDR3 protein gets one entry after TCRdb re-called the 5' RACE reads with MiXCR. Of over 700,000 distinct CDR3 sequences listed, around half are singletons. Sample donors were healthy Caucasian individuals that came from Russia, aged roughly 6 to 100. V was clipped by 5 bases and J by 4 bases; unmatched bases: 5. Germline V CDR1 and CDR2: SEHNR, FQNEAQ (reference sequence). The CDR3 runs 16 residues. In this sample, this clonotype turned up a few times. The sequenced sample was blood. V and J are TRBV7-9 and TRBJ2-5; 15 nucleotides match TRBD2. The origin of this receptor is a man of 80 years or more in good health. CDR3 in DNA: TGTGCCAGCAGCAAGGGACTAGCGGGAGGTGTAGAGACCCAGTACTTC. Encoded protein: CASSKGLAGGVETQYF.